This T cell receptor beta chain was recorded in a study of blood T cell repertoires in COVID-19. Living in under 30 US areas, the participants were between about 18 and 100 years of age. Participant-given clinical history determined each cohort assignment. Exposed volunteers were people who met a COVID-19 case within 2 weeks before study entry. The CDR3 is 12 residues long. Germline CDR1 reads LGHDT; CDR2 reads YNNKEL (reference sequence). V gave up 3 bases and J gave up 9 bases; unmatched junction bases: 4. Study processing details: Amplification from reference gene primers served as the basis for estimated nucleated cell counts. Profiling relied on immunoSEQ multiplex PCR, and the TCRdb table lists in-frame clones only, not all of them. The D gene and trimming were derived from the DNA, and the V and J assignments and clone size from that table. The repertoire holds approximately 280,000 clones, with roughly 80% as singletons.

The sequenced sample was PBMCs or T cells enriched from blood (not recorded which). The sequence was obtained from a man aged 35-49 years who had been exposed to COVID-19. The V and J genes are TRBV3-1 (or the pseudogene TRBV3-2) and TRBJ1-1, with 7 bases matching TRBD1. CDR3 in DNA: TGTGCCAGCAGCCAGGGGACAGCAAAAGCTTTCTTT. It encodes CASSQGTAKAFF.